This entry features one T cell receptor (beta chain) sequence. Its antigen is as yet unknown. These data originate in a study of regulatory T cells in long-lasting Graves disease. Background on the study: To qualify as persistent, Graves' disease required over 5 years of antithyroid drugs with positive TSH receptor antibodies. Points from the study as a whole: Patients with persistent Graves' had lower TCR diversity than newly diagnosed patients. Small numbers of samples may have cut accuracy.

The V gene's germline CDR1 is SNHLY and CDR2 FYNNEI. CDR3 size: 18 residues. The trim removed 2 bases at V and 4 bases at J, leaving 16 bases unmatched. The TCR beta library used iRepertoire HTBI primers with Arm-PCR amplification of CDR3. One entry per CDR3 protein results from TCRdb running MiXCR on the multiplex PCR reads. The sample holds roughly 450,000 distinct CDR3 sequences; 23% are singletons and the top ten take about 27%. Time point indicated: persistent/refractory GD, antithyroid drugs over 5 years with positive TRAb. Researchers made the TCR library from RNA that was extracted from PBMCs. Graves' disease diagnoses used American Thyroid Association guidelines.

The sequence derives from a female donor with Graves disease. The sequencing used peripheral blood mononuclear cells (PBMCs), collected when the disease was refractory, from a patient treated with antithyroid drugs. V gene TRBV2 combines with J gene TRBJ2-7, with TRBD2 matching over 8 bases. The CDR3 coding sequence is TGTGCCAGCAGTGAAAGAGAGATCTGGCAGCGGGAGTCTTACGAGCAGTACTTC. Amino acids: CASSEREIWQRESYEQYF.